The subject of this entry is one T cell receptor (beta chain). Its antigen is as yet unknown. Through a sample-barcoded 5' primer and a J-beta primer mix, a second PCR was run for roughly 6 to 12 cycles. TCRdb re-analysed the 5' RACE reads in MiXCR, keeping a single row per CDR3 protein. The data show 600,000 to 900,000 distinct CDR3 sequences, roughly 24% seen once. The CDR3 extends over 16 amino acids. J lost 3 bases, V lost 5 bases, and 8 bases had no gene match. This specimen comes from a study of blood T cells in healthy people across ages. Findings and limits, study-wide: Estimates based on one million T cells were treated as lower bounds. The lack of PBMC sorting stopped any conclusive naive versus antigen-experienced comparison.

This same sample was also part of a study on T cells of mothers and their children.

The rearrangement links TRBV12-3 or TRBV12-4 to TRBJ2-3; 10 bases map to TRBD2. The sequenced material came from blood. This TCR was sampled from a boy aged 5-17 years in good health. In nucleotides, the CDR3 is TGTGCCAGCAGTCTGAGAGCGGGGGGGCCGACAGATACGCAGTATTTT. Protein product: CASSLRAGGPTDTQYF.